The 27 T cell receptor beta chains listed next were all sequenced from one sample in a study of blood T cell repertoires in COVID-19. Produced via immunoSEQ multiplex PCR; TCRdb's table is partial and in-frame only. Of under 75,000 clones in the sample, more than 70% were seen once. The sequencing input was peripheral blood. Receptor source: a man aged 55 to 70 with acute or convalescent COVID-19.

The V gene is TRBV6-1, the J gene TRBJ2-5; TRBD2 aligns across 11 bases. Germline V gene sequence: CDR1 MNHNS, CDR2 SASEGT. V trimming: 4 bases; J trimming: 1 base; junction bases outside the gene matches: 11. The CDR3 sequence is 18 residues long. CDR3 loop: CASSALAGGPDLQETQYF. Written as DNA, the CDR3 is TGTGCCAGCAGTGCGCTAGCGGGGGGCCCGGATCTCCAAGAGACCCAGTACTTC.

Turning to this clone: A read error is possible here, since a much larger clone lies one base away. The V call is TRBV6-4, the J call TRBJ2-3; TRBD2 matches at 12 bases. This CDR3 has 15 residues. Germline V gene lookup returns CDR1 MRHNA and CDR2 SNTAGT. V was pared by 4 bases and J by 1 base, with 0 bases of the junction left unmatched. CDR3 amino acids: CASSGTSGGTDTQYF. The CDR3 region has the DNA TGTGCCAGCAGTGGGACTAGCGGGGGCACAGATACGCAGTATTTT.

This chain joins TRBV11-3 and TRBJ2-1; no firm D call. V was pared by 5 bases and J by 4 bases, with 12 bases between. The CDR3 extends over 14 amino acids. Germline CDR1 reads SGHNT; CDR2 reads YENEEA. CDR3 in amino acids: CASSPGLAYNEQFF. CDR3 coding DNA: TGTGCCAGCAGCCCTGGCCTCGCTTACAATGAGCAGTTCTTC.

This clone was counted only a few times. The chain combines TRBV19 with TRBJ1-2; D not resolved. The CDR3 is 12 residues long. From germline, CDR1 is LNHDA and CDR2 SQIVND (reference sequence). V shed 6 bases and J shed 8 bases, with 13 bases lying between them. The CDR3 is CASRMLAGGYTF. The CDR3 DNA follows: TGTGCCAGTAGAATGCTGGCGGGGGGCTACACCTTC. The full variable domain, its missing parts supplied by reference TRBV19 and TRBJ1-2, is DGGITQSPKYLFRKEGQNVTLSCEQNLNHDAMYWYRQDPGQGLRLIYYSQIVNDFQKGDIAEGYSVSREKKESFPLTVTSAQKNPTAFYLCASRMLAGGYTFGSGTRLTVV.

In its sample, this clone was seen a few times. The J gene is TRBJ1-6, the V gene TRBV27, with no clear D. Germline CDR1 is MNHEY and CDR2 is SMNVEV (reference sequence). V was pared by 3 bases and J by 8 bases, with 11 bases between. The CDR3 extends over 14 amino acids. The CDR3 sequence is CASSFNGMDSPLHF. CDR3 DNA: TGTGCCAGCAGTTTTAACGGTATGGATTCACCCCTCCACTTT.

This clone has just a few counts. The CDR3, as DNA: TGTGCCTGGCTGGGAGGGGGGCTTAGCTATGGCTACACCTTC. Residues: CAWLGGGLSYGYTF. The chain employs TRBV30 and TRBJ1-2; weak D call: TRBD1 (6 bases). This CDR3 is built from 14 residues. Germline-derived CDR1 and CDR2 are GTSNPN and SVGIG (reference sequence). The V gene lost 5 bases and the J gene lost 4 bases, with 17 bases spanning the gap.

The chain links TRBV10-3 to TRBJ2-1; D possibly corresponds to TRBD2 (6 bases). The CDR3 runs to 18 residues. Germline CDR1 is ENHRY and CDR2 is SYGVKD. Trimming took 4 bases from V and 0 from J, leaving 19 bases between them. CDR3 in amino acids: CAISGRGTFSISYNEQFF. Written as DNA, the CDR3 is TGTGCCATCAGTGGGCGCGGGACCTTCTCGATCTCCTACAATGAGCAGTTCTTC.

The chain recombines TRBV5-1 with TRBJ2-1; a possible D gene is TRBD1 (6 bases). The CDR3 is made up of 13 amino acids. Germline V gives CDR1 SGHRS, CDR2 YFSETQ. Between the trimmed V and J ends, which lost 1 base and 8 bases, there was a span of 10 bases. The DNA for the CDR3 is TGCGCCAGCAGCTTGCAGGGGTGGTATGAGCAGTTCTTC. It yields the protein CASSLQGWYEQFF.

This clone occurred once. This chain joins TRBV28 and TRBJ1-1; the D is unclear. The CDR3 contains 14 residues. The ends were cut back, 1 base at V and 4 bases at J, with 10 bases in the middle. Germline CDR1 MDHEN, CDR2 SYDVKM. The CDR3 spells CASSLSGSRTEAFF. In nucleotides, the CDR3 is TGTGCCAGCAGTTTATCGGGGAGTCGCACTGAAGCTTTCTTT.

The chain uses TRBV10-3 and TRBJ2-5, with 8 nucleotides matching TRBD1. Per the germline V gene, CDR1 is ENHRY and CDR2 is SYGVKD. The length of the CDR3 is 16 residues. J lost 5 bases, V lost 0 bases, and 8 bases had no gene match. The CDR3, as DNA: TGTGCCATCAGTGAGTCGACAGGGGTGTTTGGGGAGACCCAGTACTTC. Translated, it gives CAISESTGVFGETQYF.

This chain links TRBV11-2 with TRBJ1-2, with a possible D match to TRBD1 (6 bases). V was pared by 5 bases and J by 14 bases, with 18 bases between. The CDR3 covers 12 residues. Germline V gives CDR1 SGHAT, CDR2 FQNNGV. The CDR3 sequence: CASSATGQRLTF. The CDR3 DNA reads TGTGCCAGCAGCGCTACTGGACAGAGGTTGACCTTC.

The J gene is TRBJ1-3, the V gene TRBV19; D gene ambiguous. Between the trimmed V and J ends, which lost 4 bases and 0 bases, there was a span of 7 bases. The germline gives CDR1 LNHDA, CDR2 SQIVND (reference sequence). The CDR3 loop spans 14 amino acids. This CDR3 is CASSKTDSGNTIYF. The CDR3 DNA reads TGTGCCAGTAGTAAGACTGACTCTGGAAACACCATATATTTT. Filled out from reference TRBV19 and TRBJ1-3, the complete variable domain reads DGGITQSPKYLFRKEGQNVTLSCEQNLNHDAMYWYRQDPGQGLRLIYYSQIVNDFQKGDIAEGYSVSREKKESFPLTVTSAQKNPTAFYLCASSKTDSGNTIYFGEGSWLTVV.

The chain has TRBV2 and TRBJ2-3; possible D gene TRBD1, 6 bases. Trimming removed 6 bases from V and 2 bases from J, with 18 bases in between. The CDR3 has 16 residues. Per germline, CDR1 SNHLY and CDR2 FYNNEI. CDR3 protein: CASRLTGHSLTDTQYF. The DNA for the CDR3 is TGTGCCAGCAGGCTCACGGGACATTCTCTCACAGATACGCAGTATTTT.

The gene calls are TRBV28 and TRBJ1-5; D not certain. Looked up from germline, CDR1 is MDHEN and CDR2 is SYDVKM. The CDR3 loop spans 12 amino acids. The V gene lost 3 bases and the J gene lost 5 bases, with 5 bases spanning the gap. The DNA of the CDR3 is TGTGCCAGCAGTTTTTCTTATCAGCCCCAGCATTTT. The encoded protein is CASSFSYQPQHF.

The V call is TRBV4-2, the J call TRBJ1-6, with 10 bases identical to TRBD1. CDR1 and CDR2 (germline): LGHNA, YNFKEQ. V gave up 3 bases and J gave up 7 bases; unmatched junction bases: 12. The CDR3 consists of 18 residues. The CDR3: CASSQEVWWTGGNSPLHF. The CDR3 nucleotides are TGTGCCAGCAGCCAGGAAGTCTGGTGGACAGGGGGAAATTCACCCCTCCACTTT.

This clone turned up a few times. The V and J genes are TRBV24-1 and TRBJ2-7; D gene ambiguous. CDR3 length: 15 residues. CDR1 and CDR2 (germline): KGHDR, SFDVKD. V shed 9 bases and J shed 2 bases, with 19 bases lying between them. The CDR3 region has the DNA TGTGCCACCGGGCTCTGGGCCTCAACCCCCTACGAGCAGTACTTC. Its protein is CATGLWASTPYEQYF.

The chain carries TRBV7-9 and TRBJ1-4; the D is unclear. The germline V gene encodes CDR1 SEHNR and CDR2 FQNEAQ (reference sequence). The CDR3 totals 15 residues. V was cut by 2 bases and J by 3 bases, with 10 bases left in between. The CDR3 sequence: CASSLFPESNEKLFF. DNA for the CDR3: TGTGCCAGCAGCTTATTCCCGGAGTCTAATGAAAAACTGTTTTTT. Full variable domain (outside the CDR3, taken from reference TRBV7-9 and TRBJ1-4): DTGVSQNPRHKITKRGQNVTFRCDPISEHNRLYWYRQTLGQGPEFLTYFQNEAQLEKSRLLSDRFSAERPKGSFSTLEIQRTEQGDSAMYLCASSLFPESNEKLFFGSGTQLSVL.

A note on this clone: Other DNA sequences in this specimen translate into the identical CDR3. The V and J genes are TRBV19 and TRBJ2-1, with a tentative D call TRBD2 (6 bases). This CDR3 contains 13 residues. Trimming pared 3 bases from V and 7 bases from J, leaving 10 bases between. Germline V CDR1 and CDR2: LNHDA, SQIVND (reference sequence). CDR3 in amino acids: CASSIGGGNEQFF. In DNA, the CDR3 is TGTGCCAGTAGTATCGGGGGTGGGAATGAGCAGTTCTTC.

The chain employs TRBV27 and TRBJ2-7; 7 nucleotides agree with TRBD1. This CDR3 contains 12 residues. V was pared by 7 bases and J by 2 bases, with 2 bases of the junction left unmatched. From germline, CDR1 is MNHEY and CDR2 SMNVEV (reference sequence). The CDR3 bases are TGTGCCAGCATCGACAGGGCCTACGAGCAGTACTTC. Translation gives CASIDRAYEQYF.

The chain's CDR3 is CSVGLAVQETQYF. CDR3 sequence (DNA): TGCAGCGTTGGACTAGCGGTTCAAGAGACCCAGTACTTC. The chain has TRBV29-1 and TRBJ2-5, with 9 positions matching TRBD2. The V gene's germline CDR1 is SQVTM and CDR2 ANQGSEA. V lost 4 bases and J lost 2; bases outside the gene matches: 2. CDR3 length: 13 amino acids.

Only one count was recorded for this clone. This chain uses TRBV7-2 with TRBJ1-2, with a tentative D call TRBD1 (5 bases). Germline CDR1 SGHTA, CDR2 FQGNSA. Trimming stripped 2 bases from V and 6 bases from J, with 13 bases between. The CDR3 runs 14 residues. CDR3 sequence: CASSLREGRDGYTF. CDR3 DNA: TGTGCCAGCAGCTTAAGGGAGGGCAGGGATGGCTACACCTTC.

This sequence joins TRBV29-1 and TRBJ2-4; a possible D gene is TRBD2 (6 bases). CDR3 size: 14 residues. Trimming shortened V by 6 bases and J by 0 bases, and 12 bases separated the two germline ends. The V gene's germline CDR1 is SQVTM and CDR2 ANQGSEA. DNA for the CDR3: TGCAGCGTGACGGGGAGGATAGCCAAAAACATTCAGTACTTC. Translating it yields CSVTGRIAKNIQYF.

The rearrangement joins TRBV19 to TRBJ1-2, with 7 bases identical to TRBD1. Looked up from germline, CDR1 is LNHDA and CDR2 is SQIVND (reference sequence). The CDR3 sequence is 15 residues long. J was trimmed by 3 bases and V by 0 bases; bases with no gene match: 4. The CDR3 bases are TGTGCCAGTAGTATAGAGGAGGGGGCAGACTATGGCTACACCTTC. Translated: CASSIEEGADYGYTF.

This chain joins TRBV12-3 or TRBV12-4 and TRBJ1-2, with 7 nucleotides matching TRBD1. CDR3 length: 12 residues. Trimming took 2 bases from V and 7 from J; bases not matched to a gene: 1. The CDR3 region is CASSLRQGGYTF. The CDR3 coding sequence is TGTGCCAGCAGTTTAAGACAGGGTGGCTACACCTTC.

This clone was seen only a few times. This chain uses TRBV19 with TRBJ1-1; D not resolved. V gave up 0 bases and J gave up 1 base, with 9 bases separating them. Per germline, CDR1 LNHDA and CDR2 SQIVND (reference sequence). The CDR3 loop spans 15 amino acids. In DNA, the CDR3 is TGTGCCAGTAGTATAGATCGTGCAGGGAACACTGAAGCTTTCTTT. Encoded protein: CASSIDRAGNTEAFF. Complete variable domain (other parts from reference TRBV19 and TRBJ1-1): DGGITQSPKYLFRKEGQNVTLSCEQNLNHDAMYWYRQDPGQGLRLIYYSQIVNDFQKGDIAEGYSVSREKKESFPLTVTSAQKNPTAFYLCASSIDRAGNTEAFFGQGTRLTVV.

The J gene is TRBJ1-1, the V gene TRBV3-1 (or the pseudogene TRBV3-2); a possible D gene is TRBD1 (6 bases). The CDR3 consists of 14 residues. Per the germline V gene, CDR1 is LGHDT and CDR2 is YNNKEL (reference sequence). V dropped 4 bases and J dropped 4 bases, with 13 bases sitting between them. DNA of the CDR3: TGTGCCAGCAGCCGAGCAGGGGTGGGCACTGAAGCTTTCTTT. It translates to CASSRAGVGTEAFF.

The CDR3 spells CATSDSDRGHGYTF. In DNA, the CDR3 is TGTGCCACCAGTGATTCGGACAGGGGGCATGGCTACACCTTC. The rearrangement links TRBV24-1 to TRBJ1-2, with TRBD1 identical over 11 bases. The CDR3 contains 14 residues. Germline V lookup: CDR1 KGHDR, CDR2 SFDVKD. The trim removed 2 bases at V and 6 bases at J, leaving 1 base unmatched.